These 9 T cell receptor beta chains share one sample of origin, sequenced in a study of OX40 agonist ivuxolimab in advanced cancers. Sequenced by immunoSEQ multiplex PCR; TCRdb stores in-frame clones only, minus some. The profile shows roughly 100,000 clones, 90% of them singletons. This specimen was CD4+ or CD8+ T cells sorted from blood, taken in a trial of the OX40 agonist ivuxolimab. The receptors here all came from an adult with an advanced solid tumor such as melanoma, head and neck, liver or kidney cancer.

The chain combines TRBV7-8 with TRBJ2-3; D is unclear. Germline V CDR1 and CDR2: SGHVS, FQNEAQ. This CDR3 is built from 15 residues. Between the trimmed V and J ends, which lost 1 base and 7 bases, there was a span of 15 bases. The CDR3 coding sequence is TGTGCCAGCAGCTTAGGTACAGACCCATCCTATACGCAGTATTTT. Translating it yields CASSLGTDPSYTQYF.

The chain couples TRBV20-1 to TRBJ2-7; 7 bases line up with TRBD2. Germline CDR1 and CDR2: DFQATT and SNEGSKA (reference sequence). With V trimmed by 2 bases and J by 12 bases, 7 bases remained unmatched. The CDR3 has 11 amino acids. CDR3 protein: CSARPRLAGYF. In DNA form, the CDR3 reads TGCAGTGCTAGACCTCGACTAGCTGGGTACTTC.

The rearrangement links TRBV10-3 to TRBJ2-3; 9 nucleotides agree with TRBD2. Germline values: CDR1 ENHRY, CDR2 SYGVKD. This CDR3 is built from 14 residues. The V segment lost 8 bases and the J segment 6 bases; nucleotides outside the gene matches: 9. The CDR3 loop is CAIEGAGGEDTQYF. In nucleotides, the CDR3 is TGTGCCATCGAAGGAGCGGGAGGTGAGGATACGCAGTATTTT.

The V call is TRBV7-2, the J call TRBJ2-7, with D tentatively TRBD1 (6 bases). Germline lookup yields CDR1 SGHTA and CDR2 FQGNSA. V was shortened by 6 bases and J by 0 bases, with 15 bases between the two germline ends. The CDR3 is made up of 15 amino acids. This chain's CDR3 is CASSPGTTSSYEQYF. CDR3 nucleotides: TGTGCCAGCAGTCCCGGGACAACGAGCTCCTACGAGCAGTACTTC.

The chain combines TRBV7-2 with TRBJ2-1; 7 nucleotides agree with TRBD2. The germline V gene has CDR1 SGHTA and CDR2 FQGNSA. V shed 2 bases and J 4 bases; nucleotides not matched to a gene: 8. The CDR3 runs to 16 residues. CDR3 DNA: TGTGCCAGCAGCTTACAAGCGGGGAATGGATACAATGAGCAGTTCTTC. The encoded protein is CASSLQAGNGYNEQFF.

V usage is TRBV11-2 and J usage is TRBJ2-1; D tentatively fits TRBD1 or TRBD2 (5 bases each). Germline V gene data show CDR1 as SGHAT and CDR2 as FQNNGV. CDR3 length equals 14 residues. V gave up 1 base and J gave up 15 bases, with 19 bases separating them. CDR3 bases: TGTGCCAGCAGCTTAGCAGGGCAGGGTAGAGGGGCGTTCTTC. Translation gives CASSLAGQGRGAFF.

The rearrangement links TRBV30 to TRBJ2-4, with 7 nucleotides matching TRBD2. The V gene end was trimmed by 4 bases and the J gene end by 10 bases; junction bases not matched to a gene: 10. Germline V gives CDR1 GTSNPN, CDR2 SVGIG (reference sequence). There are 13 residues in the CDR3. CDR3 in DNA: TGTGCCTGGACACCCGGGGGAGGGAAGATTCAGTACTTC. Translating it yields CAWTPGGGKIQYF.

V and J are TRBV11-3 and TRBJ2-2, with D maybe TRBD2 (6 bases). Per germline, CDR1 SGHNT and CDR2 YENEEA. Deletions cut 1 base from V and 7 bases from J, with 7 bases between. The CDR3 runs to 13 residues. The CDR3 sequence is CASSLGGVGELFF. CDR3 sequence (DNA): TGTGCCAGCAGCTTAGGGGGGGTCGGGGAGCTGTTTTTT.

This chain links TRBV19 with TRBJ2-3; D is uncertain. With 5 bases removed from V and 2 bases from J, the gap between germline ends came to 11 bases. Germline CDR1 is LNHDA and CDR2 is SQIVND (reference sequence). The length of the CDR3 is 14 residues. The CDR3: CASSVYHLTDTQYF. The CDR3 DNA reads TGTGCCAGTAGTGTTTACCACCTCACAGATACGCAGTATTTT.